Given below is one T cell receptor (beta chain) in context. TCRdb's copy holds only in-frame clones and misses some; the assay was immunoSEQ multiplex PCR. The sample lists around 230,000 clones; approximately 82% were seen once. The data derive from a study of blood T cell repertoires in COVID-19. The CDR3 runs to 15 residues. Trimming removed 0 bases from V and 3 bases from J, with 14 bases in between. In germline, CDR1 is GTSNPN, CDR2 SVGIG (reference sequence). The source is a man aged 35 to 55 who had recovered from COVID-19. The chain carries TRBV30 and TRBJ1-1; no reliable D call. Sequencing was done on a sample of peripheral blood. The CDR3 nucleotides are TGTGCCTGGAGTGTAATATCCGCAGAACACACTGAAGCTTTCTTT. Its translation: CAWSVISAEHTEAFF.